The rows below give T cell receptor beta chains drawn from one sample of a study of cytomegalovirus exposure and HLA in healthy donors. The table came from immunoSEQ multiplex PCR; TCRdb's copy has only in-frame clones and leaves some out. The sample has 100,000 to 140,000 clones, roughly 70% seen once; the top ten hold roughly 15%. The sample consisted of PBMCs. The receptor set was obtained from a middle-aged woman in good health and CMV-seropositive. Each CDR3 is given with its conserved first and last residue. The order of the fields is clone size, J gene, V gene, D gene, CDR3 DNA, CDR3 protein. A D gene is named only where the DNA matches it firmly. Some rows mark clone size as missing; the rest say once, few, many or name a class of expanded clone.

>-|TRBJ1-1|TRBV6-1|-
TGTGCCAGCCAACTGACGGGGGGCAGCGCTGAAGCTTTCTTT
CASQLTGGSAEAFF
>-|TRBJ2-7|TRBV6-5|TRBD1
TGTGCCAGCAGTTACACACAGGGGTACGAGCAGTACTTC
CASSYTQGYEQYF
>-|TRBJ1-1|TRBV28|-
TGTGCCAGCAGTTTCGAGGGAGGGATCACTGAAGCTTTCTTT
CASSFEGGITEAFF
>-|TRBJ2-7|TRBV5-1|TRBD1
TGCGCCAGCAGTCGAACAGGGGAAAGATCCTACGAGCAGTACTTC
CASSRTGERSYEQYF
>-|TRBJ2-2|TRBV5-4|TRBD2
TGTGCCAGCAGCTTGGCACTAGCGGGGGGAGAGGAGCTGTTTTTT
CASSLALAGGEELFF
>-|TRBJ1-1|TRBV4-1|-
TGCGCCAGCAGCCCACGGAGCATGGCGGCGAGGACTGAAGCTTTCTTT
CASSPRSMAARTEAFF
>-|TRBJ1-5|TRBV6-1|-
TGTGCCAGCAGTGAAATCCGGGGGACTAATCAGCCCCAGCATTTT
CASSEIRGTNQPQHF
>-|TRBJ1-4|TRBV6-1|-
TGTGCCACCCCGCCGACAGAAAATGAAAAACTGTTTTTT
CATPPTENEKLFF
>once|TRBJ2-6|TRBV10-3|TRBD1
TGTGCCACCCGGGACAGGGATTCTGGGGCCAACGTCCTGACTTTC
CATRDRDSGANVLTF
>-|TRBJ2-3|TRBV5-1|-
TGCGCCAGCAGCTTGGACGGCATTACTAGCAGGTACACAGATACGCAGTATTTT
CASSLDGITSRYTDTQYF
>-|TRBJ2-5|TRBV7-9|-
TGTGCCAGCAGCCCAGGACAGCAAGAGACCCAGTACTTC
CASSPGQQETQYF
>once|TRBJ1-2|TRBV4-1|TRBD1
TGCGCCAGCAGCCCCTTAGCCACAGGGGCTGGCTACACCTTC
CASSPLATGAGYTF
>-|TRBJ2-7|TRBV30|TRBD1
TGTGCCAGGACGACAGGGGATTCCTACGAGCAGTACTTC
CARTTGDSYEQYF
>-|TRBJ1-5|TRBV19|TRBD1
TGTGCCAGTAGTGCTGACAGGGGGGATCAGCCCCAGCATTTT
CASSADRGDQPQHF
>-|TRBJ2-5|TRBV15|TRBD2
TGTGCCACCAGCAGAGCCGGGGCGGGGGGCGAGACCCAGTACTTC
CATSRAGAGGETQYF
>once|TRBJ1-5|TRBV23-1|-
TGCGCCAGCAGTCAACCCCCCGAACAGGGAAATAATCAGCCCCAGCATTTT
CASSQPPEQGNNQPQHF
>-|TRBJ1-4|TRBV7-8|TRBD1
TGTGCCAGCAGCTTAGGGGACAGTTCTAATGAAAAACTGTTTTTT
CASSLGDSSNEKLFF
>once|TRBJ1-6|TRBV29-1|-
TGCAGCGTCCAGGATCAACACAATTCACCCCTCCACTTT
CSVQDQHNSPLHF
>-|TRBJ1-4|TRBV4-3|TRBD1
TGCGCCAGCAGCCATCCGCCGGGACAGGGCGTTGAAAAACTGTTTTTT
CASSHPPGQGVEKLFF
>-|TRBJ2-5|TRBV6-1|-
TGTGCCAGCCTTCAGGGCAGCCCCCAAGAGACCCAGTACTTC
CASLQGSPQETQYF
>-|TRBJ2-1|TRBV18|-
TGTGCCAGCTCACCACCCGCCCAGGGGAGTGAGCAGTTCTTC
CASSPPAQGSEQFF
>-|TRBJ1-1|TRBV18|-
TGTGCCAGCTCACCCATAAAGGGGCCCACTGAAGCTTTCTTT
CASSPIKGPTEAFF
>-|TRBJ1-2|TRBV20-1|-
TGCAGTCCAAGCGATGGCTACACCTTC
CSPSDGYTF
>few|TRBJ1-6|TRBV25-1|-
TGTGCCAGCAGTGAGTCTCCAAGGAGTTCACCCCTCCACTTT
CASSESPRSSPLHF
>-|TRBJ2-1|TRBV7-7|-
TGTGCTAGCAGCCTCAATTTGGTAGCCTCCTACAATGAGCAGTTCTTC
CASSLNLVASYNEQFF
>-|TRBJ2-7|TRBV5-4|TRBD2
TGTGCCAGCAGCCGGACTAGCGGGGGACTTTACTCCTACGAGCAGTACTTC
CASSRTSGGLYSYEQYF
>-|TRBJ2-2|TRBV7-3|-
TGTGCCAGCAGCTCCTATACCGGGGAGCTGTTTTTT
CASSSYTGELFF
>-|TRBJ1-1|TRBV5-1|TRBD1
TGCGCCAGCAGCTTGGAGGGGGCCACTGAAGCTTTCTTT
CASSLEGATEAFF
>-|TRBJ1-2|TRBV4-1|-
TGCGCCAGCAGCCAAGATTTATCCGGACTCTATGGCTACACCTTC
CASSQDLSGLYGYTF
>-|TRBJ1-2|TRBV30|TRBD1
TGTGCCTCCACAGGGACAGGGGATGGCTACACCTTC
CASTGTGDGYTF